These 27 T cell receptor beta chains came from one sample sequenced in a study of PD-L1 blockade in urothelial cancer. Indicated time point: pretreatment peripheral blood. Assay: immunoSEQ multiplex PCR; the TCRdb copy retains only in-frame clones and omits some. The table shows 130,000 or so clones, with roughly 83% occurring only once. Sequencing was performed on PBMCs, taken around atezolizumab (anti-PD-L1) treatment. The receptor set was obtained from a man aged 50-60 years with urothelial cancer.

V usage is TRBV5-1 and J usage is TRBJ2-5; 8 bases align to TRBD2. Looked up from germline, CDR1 is SGHRS and CDR2 is YFSETQ. The CDR3 is 15 residues long. J was trimmed by 4 bases and V by 0 bases; bases with no gene match: 5. Here the CDR3 reads CASSLAETSVETQYF. The CDR3 DNA sequence: TGCGCCAGCAGCTTGGCCGAGACTAGCGTAGAGACCCAGTACTTC.

The rearrangement uses TRBV7-8 and TRBJ1-5; a weak D match, TRBD1 (5 bases). Germline CDR1 is SGHVS and CDR2 is FQNEAQ. Trimming stripped 1 base from V and 3 bases from J, with 10 bases between. CDR3 length equals 15 residues. CDR3 sequence: CASSLGQGSNQPQHF. CDR3 in DNA: TGTGCCAGCAGCTTAGGGCAGGGCTCCAATCAGCCCCAGCATTTT. Based on the CDR3 plus reference TRBV7-8 and TRBJ1-5, the full variable domain is GAGVSQSPRYKVAKRGQDVALRCDPISGHVSLFWYQQALGQGPEFLTYFQNEAQLDKSGLPSDRFFAERPEGSVSTLKIQRTQQEDSAVYLCASSLGQGSNQPQHFGDGTRLSIL.

This clone was found once. This chain links TRBV7-9 with TRBJ2-7, with D possibly being TRBD1 (6 bases). The germline CDR1 and CDR2 sequences are SEHNR and FQNEAQ (reference sequence). Trimming left V 3 bases short and J 0 bases short, with 9 bases between. The CDR3 has 14 amino acids. This chain's CDR3 is CASSLGTTSYEQYF. The CDR3 nucleotides are TGTGCCAGCAGCTTGGGGACAACCTCCTACGAGCAGTACTTC. The whole variable domain, filled in from reference TRBV7-9 and TRBJ2-7, reads DTGVSQNPRHKITKRGQNVTFRCDPISEHNRLYWYRQTLGQGPEFLTYFQNEAQLEKSRLLSDRFSAERPKGSFSTLEIQRTEQGDSAMYLCASSLGTTSYEQYFGPGTRLTVT.

The rearrangement links TRBV28 to TRBJ2-2; 7 bases match TRBD2. Per germline, CDR1 MDHEN and CDR2 SYDVKM. The V segment lost 2 bases and the J segment 8 bases; nucleotides outside the gene matches: 11. This CDR3 spans 16 amino acids. The CDR3 reads CASSLRSRSGYGELFF. CDR3 DNA sequence: TGTGCCAGCAGTTTAAGGAGTCGTAGCGGGTATGGGGAGCTGTTTTTT.

This chain links TRBV4-1 with TRBJ1-1; 8 bases map to TRBD1. J gave up 4 bases and V 0 bases, and 7 bases lay outside the gene matches. Germline CDR1 is MGHRA and CDR2 is YSYEKL. CDR3 length equals 16 residues. CDR3 amino acids: CASSQDPQGAITEAFF. The DNA for the CDR3 is TGCGCCAGCAGCCAAGACCCGCAGGGGGCAATCACTGAAGCTTTCTTT.

The chain carries TRBV7-2 and TRBJ2-2, with 10 bases matching TRBD2. CDR3 length equals 16 residues. Germline V lookup: CDR1 SGHTA, CDR2 FQGNSA. Trimming cost V 1 base and J 4 bases; bases outside gene matches: 3. The CDR3 reads CASSLGLAGVTGELFF. The CDR3 DNA sequence: TGTGCCAGCAGCTTAGGCCTAGCGGGAGTCACCGGGGAGCTGTTTTTT.

The chain couples TRBV28 to TRBJ2-1; 8 bases match TRBD2. CDR3 size: 20 residues. Losses at the gene ends were 2 bases for V and 3 bases for J; bases not matched to a gene: 18. Looked up from germline, CDR1 is MDHEN and CDR2 is SYDVKM. The CDR3, as DNA: TGTGCCAGCAGTTTAATGACGTCCGGATTTAGCGGGAACAGCTACAATGAGCAGTTCTTC. Translated: CASSLMTSGFSGNSYNEQFF.

V and J are TRBV2 and TRBJ2-7; tentatively, D is TRBD2 (5 bases). Germline V gene lookup returns CDR1 SNHLY and CDR2 FYNNEI. Trimming cost V 0 bases and J 5 bases, with 20 bases left between them. The CDR3 covers 17 residues. The chain's CDR3 is CASSEAFGVRSSDEQYF. In nucleotides, the CDR3 is TGTGCCAGCAGTGAAGCTTTCGGGGTCCGGAGCTCGGACGAGCAGTACTTC.

V gene TRBV11-3 combines with J gene TRBJ2-5, with 9 bases matching TRBD2. V lost 2 bases to trimming and J lost 2 bases; unmatched junction nucleotides: 6. Germline lookup yields CDR1 SGHNT and CDR2 YENEEA. This CDR3 has 16 amino acids. The CDR3 reads CASSLQFLAGQETQYF. In nucleotides, the CDR3 is TGTGCCAGCAGCTTACAATTCCTAGCGGGACAAGAGACCCAGTACTTC.

The gene calls are TRBV28 and TRBJ2-3, with 11 nucleotides matching TRBD2. V lost 5 bases to trimming and J lost 2 bases; unmatched junction nucleotides: 3. The CDR3 is 15 residues long. The germline V gene encodes CDR1 MDHEN and CDR2 SYDVKM. The CDR3 here is CASSNSGRATDTQYF. The CDR3 coding sequence is TGTGCCAGCAGTAATAGCGGGAGGGCCACAGATACGCAGTATTTT.

This rearrangement joins TRBV4-2 to TRBJ2-7; 12 nucleotides align to TRBD2. The V segment lost 1 base and the J segment 3 bases; nucleotides outside the gene matches: 4. Germline V lookup: CDR1 LGHNA, CDR2 YNFKEQ. There are 16 residues in the CDR3. Here the CDR3 reads CASSQVTSGRFYEQYF. The CDR3 nucleotides are TGTGCCAGCAGCCAAGTTACTAGCGGGAGGTTCTACGAGCAGTACTTC.

The chain carries TRBV27 and TRBJ2-7; TRBD1 is a possible D gene (6 bases). In germline, CDR1 is MNHEY, CDR2 SMNVEV (reference sequence). Trimming took off 8 bases at V and 6 bases at J, with 14 bases between the two ends. The CDR3 sequence is 12 residues long. DNA for the CDR3: TGTGCCAGCCACGCAGGGGCGGGCGAGCAGTACTTC. Translation: CASHAGAGEQYF.

As for this clone: Within the sample, other DNA sequences also encode this same CDR3. CDR3 residues: CASSQELFLMGSEDTEAFF. The DNA of the CDR3 is TGTGCCAGCAGCCAAGAGCTGTTTTTGATGGGGAGTGAGGACACTGAAGCTTTCTTT. The chain links TRBV14 to TRBJ1-1; D not resolved. V shed 0 bases and J shed 3 bases, with 23 bases lying between them. Germline lookup yields CDR1 SGHDN and CDR2 FVKESK. This CDR3 is built from 19 residues.

The chain combines TRBV9 with TRBJ1-1; 10 bases are shared with TRBD1. The CDR3 sequence is 14 residues long. The trim removed 4 bases at V and 4 bases at J, leaving 4 bases unmatched. Germline V gives CDR1 SGDLS, CDR2 YYNGEE. CDR3 DNA: TGTGCCAGCAGCCCGGGGGACAGGGGCACTGAAGCTTTCTTT. Its translation: CASSPGDRGTEAFF.

The chain carries TRBV18 and TRBJ2-5, with TRBD2 as a possible D gene (6 bases). Trimming shortened V by 8 bases and J by 2 bases, and 12 bases separated the two germline ends. The V gene's germline CDR1 is KGHSH and CDR2 LQKENI. This CDR3 region has 13 residues. CDR3 DNA: TGTGCCAGCACAACCGGGACTCAAGAGACCCAGTACTTC. Its translation: CASTTGTQETQYF.

This chain links TRBV6-6 with TRBJ2-5; D may be TRBD2 (6 bases). CDR1 and CDR2 from the germline V gene are MNHNY and SVGAGI (reference sequence). V was pared by 6 bases and J by 4 bases, with 18 bases between. The CDR3 is made up of 15 amino acids. This CDR3 is CASRYRDFPRETQYF. The CDR3 bases are TGTGCCAGCAGATACCGGGACTTCCCTCGAGAGACCCAGTACTTC.

The chain combines TRBV10-3 with TRBJ1-2; possibly TRBD1 for D (5 bases). The CDR3 is 16 amino acids. Trimming pared 0 bases from V and 3 bases from J, leaving 14 bases between. The germline gives CDR1 ENHRY, CDR2 SYGVKD. CDR3 sequence reads: CAISESMGGEDYGYTF. The CDR3 coding sequence is TGTGCCATCAGTGAGTCGATGGGAGGGGAGGACTATGGCTACACCTTC.

V gene TRBV9 combines with J gene TRBJ2-3, with 7 bases aligning to TRBD1. The CDR3 totals 14 residues. Germline CDR1 reads SGDLS; CDR2 reads YYNGEE. Trimming removed 4 bases from V and 4 bases from J; junction bases left unmatched: 6. CDR3 nucleotides: TGTGCCAGCAGCTCGCGACAGGGTGCAGATACGCAGTATTTT. Translation: CASSSRQGADTQYF.

The chain couples TRBV19 to TRBJ2-7, with 7 bases lining up with TRBD1. Germline trimming cut 3 bases from V and 7 bases from J; bases unmatched to any gene: 9. CDR1 is LNHDA, CDR2 SQIVND, per germline (reference sequence). The CDR3 runs to 14 residues. CDR3 residues: CASSIRTGNGEQYF. In nucleotides, the CDR3 is TGTGCCAGTAGTATCCGGACAGGCAACGGGGAGCAGTACTTC.

The rearrangement links TRBV23-1 to TRBJ2-1, with a possible D match to TRBD2 (6 bases). TRBV23-1 is an ORF, with its function uncertain. The germline V and J ends were trimmed by 10 bases and 4 bases, with 20 bases remaining between them. The CDR3 is 15 amino acids. CDR3 residues: CAKPRGRRPYNEQFF. The CDR3 DNA reads TGCGCCAAGCCACGGGGGAGGCGACCATACAATGAGCAGTTCTTC.

The chain has TRBV18 and TRBJ1-3; no firm D call. The V and J ends lost 6 bases and 1 base respectively, with 10 bases between them. Germline values: CDR1 KGHSH, CDR2 LQKENI. CDR3 length: 14 amino acids. CDR3 region: CASSRVDSGNTIYF. CDR3 DNA sequence: TGTGCCAGCTCTAGAGTCGATTCTGGAAACACCATATATTTT. Based on the CDR3 plus reference TRBV18 and TRBJ1-3, the full variable domain is NAGVMQNPRHLVRRRGQEARLRCSPMKGHSHVYWYRQLPEEGLKFMVYLQKENIIDESGMPKERFSAEFPKEGPSILRIQQVVRGDSAAYFCASSRVDSGNTIYFGEGSWLTVV.

The CDR3 reads CASSDSPTGSQPQHF. The CDR3 coding sequence is TGTGCCAGCAGTGACTCGCCGACAGGGTCTCAGCCCCAGCATTTT. The V call is TRBV6-4, the J call TRBJ1-5, with 7 bases fitting TRBD1. Losses at the gene ends were 0 bases for V and 6 bases for J; bases not matched to a gene: 5. In germline, CDR1 is MRHNA, CDR2 SNTAGT. There are 15 residues in the CDR3.

V usage is TRBV2 and J usage is TRBJ1-5, with no clear D. Per germline, CDR1 SNHLY and CDR2 FYNNEI. V was shortened by 2 bases and J by 16 bases, with 21 bases between the two germline ends. The CDR3 covers 14 residues. DNA of the CDR3: TGTGCCAGCAGTGAATTTGGAGGTGAGACCCTGTGTCATTTT. It specifies CASSEFGGETLCHF.

The chain is built from TRBV7-9 and TRBJ2-1; 9 bases fit TRBD2. With 5 bases clipped from V and 7 bases from J, the junction kept 9 bases outside the gene matches. The CDR3 sequence is 15 residues long. Germline V gives CDR1 SEHNR, CDR2 FQNEAQ (reference sequence). DNA of the CDR3: TGTGCCAGCAGCCCACCGGCGGGAGGGCCGAATGAGCAGTTCTTC. This encodes CASSPPAGGPNEQFF.

The CDR3 here is CATRIGLARSDTQYF. The CDR3 DNA reads TGTGCCACCAGAATAGGCCTAGCTCGATCAGATACGCAGTATTTT. The rearrangement joins TRBV15 to TRBJ2-3; D perhaps matches TRBD2 (5 bases). V was trimmed by 6 bases and J by 4 bases, leaving 17 bases between them. Germline CDR1 and CDR2: LNHNV and YYDKDF (reference sequence). This CDR3 has 15 residues.

The V and J genes are TRBV18 and TRBJ1-5; D might be TRBD1 (5 bases). The CDR3 contains 14 residues. The germline gives CDR1 KGHSH, CDR2 LQKENI. The V and J ends lost 3 bases and 6 bases respectively, with 12 bases between them. The CDR3 reads CASSPAGGAQPQHF. In DNA form, the CDR3 reads TGTGCCAGCTCACCTGCGGGGGGTGCTCAGCCCCAGCATTTT. The full variable domain, with the rest looked up from reference TRBV18 and TRBJ1-5, is NAGVMQNPRHLVRRRGQEARLRCSPMKGHSHVYWYRQLPEEGLKFMVYLQKENIIDESGMPKERFSAEFPKEGPSILRIQQVVRGDSAAYFCASSPAGGAQPQHFGDGTRLSIL.

The gene calls are TRBV19 and TRBJ2-7, with 10 positions matching TRBD1. The CDR3 extends over 15 amino acids. Trimming took 4 bases from V and 3 from J; bases not matched to a gene: 6. The germline V gene encodes CDR1 LNHDA and CDR2 SQIVND (reference sequence). The CDR3 bases are TGTGCCAGTAGTACTATGACAGGGGGCGACTACGAGCAGTACTTC. Protein: CASSTMTGGDYEQYF. The whole variable domain, remainder taken from reference TRBV19 and TRBJ2-7, is DGGITQSPKYLFRKEGQNVTLSCEQNLNHDAMYWYRQDPGQGLRLIYYSQIVNDFQKGDIAEGYSVSREKKESFPLTVTSAQKNPTAFYLCASSTMTGGDYEQYFGPGTRLTVT.